The 30 T cell receptor beta chains below all came from one sample that was sequenced in a study of T cell repertoires in cytomegalovirus infection. In TCRdb, the reads were re-called with MiXCR into one record per CDR3 protein. Seen here are some 920,000 distinct CDR3 sequences, around 29% observed once, and the top ten hold over 11%. These receptors have no known antigen. The material sequenced was cultured CD8+ T cells from PBMCs, taken from culture after CMV antigen stimulation. The receptors come from a human donor in good health (CMV status not recorded). Some clones in this sample may be carry-over from other donors' samples.

The rearrangement uses TRBV6-6 and TRBJ1-1; no definite D call. V lost 3 bases, J lost 7 bases, and 9 bases lay in between. The CDR3 consists of 12 residues. From germline, CDR1 is MNHNY and CDR2 SVGAGI (reference sequence). CDR3 region: CASSYISGEAFF. The DNA for the CDR3 is TGTGCCAGCAGTTATATATCGGGTGAAGCTTTCTTT.

V is TRBV12-3 or TRBV12-4 and J is TRBJ1-6; D may be TRBD1 (5 bases). The CDR3 runs to 17 residues. V lost 4 bases and J 4 bases, leaving 17 bases between the germline ends. CDR3 DNA sequence: TGTGCCAGCAGTTGGGACCCATCAAGAAGTTATAATTCACCCCTCCACTTT. Translating gives CASSWDPSRSYNSPLHF.

This clonotype was counted a single time. A single base separates this from a much larger clone, so it may be a read error. The J gene is TRBJ2-3, the V gene TRBV12-3 or TRBV12-4; D might be TRBD1 (6 bases). This CDR3 spans 15 amino acids. V was clipped by 10 bases and J by 5 bases, with 22 bases between them. CDR3 DNA sequence: TGTGCCAACACTGTGAGGCAGGGGTTTCAAGATACGCAGTATTTT. It specifies CANTVRQGFQDTQYF.

J is TRBJ2-1 and V is TRBV9, with unresolved D. V lost 9 bases to trimming and J lost 1 base, with 14 bases between them. This CDR3 contains 14 residues. Germline CDR1 SGDLS, CDR2 YYNGEE. This CDR3 reads CATGPALSYNEQFF. The CDR3 DNA reads as TGTGCCACGGGCCCCGCCCTATCCTACAATGAGCAGTTCTTC.

This chain links TRBV6-2 or TRBV6-3 with TRBJ1-2; 7 bases agree with TRBD1. V lost 2 bases, J lost 3 bases, and 0 bases stayed unmatched. The length of the CDR3 is 13 residues. Germline V gene lookup returns CDR1 MNHEY and CDR2 SVGEGT. CDR3 loop: CASSYTGDYGYTF. The CDR3 nucleotides read TGTGCCAGCAGTTACACAGGGGACTATGGCTACACCTTC.

The chain carries TRBV27 and TRBJ1-5; the D gene is possibly TRBD1 (5 bases). The CDR3 consists of 19 residues. The ends were cut back, 2 bases at V and 4 bases at J, with 24 bases in the middle. The germline V gene has CDR1 MNHEY and CDR2 SMNVEV (reference sequence). CDR3 DNA: TGTGCCAGCAGTTTAAATCCCCCCGCCCGGGGGAGCGTGAATCAGCCCCAGCATTTT. It is translated as CASSLNPPARGSVNQPQHF.

Only a few counts were recorded for this clonotype. The chain has TRBV6-1 and TRBJ2-1, with 8 bases aligning to TRBD1. CDR1 and CDR2 (germline): MNHNS, SASEGT. The CDR3 loop spans 14 amino acids. V lost 8 bases and J lost 0; bases outside the gene matches: 3. CDR3 nucleotides: TGTGCCAGCGGGACAGGAGTCTCCTACAATGAGCAGTTCTTC. As protein: CASGTGVSYNEQFF.

This clonotype was detected a few times. The genes are TRBV12-3 or TRBV12-4 and TRBJ2-1; tentatively, D is TRBD2 (5 bases). V dropped 6 bases and J dropped 10 bases, with 22 bases sitting between them. The CDR3 covers 15 residues. The CDR3 loop is CASSTLVAEVREQFF. The CDR3 bases are TGTGCCAGCAGCACACTGGTGGCGGAGGTACGGGAGCAGTTCTTC.

This clonotype was counted many times. The J gene is TRBJ2-1, the V gene TRBV7-6; a possible D gene is TRBD1 (6 bases). Per the germline V gene, CDR1 is SGHVS and CDR2 is FNYEAQ. This CDR3 has 15 amino acids. Between the trimmed V and J ends, which lost 4 bases and 2 bases, there was a span of 12 bases. CDR3 amino acids: CASSYSGTPYNEQFF. The DNA of the CDR3 is TGTGCCAGCAGCTACTCCGGGACACCCTACAATGAGCAGTTCTTC.

The chain links TRBV28 to TRBJ2-3; tentative D call: TRBD1 (6 bases). V was pared by 3 bases and J by 6 bases, with 13 bases between. The CDR3 consists of 14 residues. CDR1 MDHEN and CDR2 SYDVKM come from the germline V gene. The CDR3 DNA reads as TGTGCCAGCAGTTTTGACAGGTTGGGGGATACGCAGTATTTT. Protein product: CASSFDRLGDTQYF. The full variable domain, in which reference TRBV28 and TRBJ2-3 provide the parts outside the CDR3, is DVKVTQSSRYLVKRTGEKVFLECVQDMDHENMFWYRQDPGLGLRLIYFSYDVKMKEKGDIPEGYSVSREKKERFSLILESASTNQTSMYLCASSFDRLGDTQYFGPGTRLTVL.

The table lists this clonotype with many counts. The chain uses TRBV6-5 and TRBJ1-1, with D possibly being TRBD1 (6 bases). The CDR3 is 15 amino acids. The V end lost 0 bases, the J end lost 0 bases, and 8 bases lay between the germline ends. Germline V gives CDR1 MNHEY, CDR2 SVGAGI. The CDR3 reads CASSYSGGVNTEAFF. CDR3 sequence (DNA): TGTGCCAGCAGTTACTCCGGGGGCGTGAACACTGAAGCTTTCTTT.

In its sample, this clonotype was seen a few times. This chain joins TRBV7-3 and TRBJ2-5; 8 bases match TRBD1. Germline CDR1 and CDR2: SGHTA and FQGTGA. The V and J ends lost 6 bases and 5 bases, in that order; junction bases with no gene match: 11. The CDR3 is 15 residues long. This CDR3 reads CASSYGQGDWETQYF. The CDR3 nucleotides read TGTGCCAGCAGTTATGGACAGGGAGACTGGGAGACCCAGTACTTC.

Comments on this clonotype: As the CDR3 is not closed by the conserved phenylalanine or tryptophan, this likely results from a read error. This sequence joins TRBV14 and TRBJ2-2; 8 positions match TRBD1. Germline V CDR1 and CDR2: SGHDN, FVKESK. With 4 bases clipped from V and 0 bases from J, the junction kept 1 base outside the gene matches. This CDR3 has 15 residues. The CDR3, as DNA: TGTGCCAGCAGCCCAGGGGGCCCGAACACCGGGGAGCTGTTTTCT. This encodes CASSPGGPNTGELFS.

This clonotype was observed at least ten times. The gene calls are TRBV27 and TRBJ1-2; 7 bases are a match to TRBD1. CDR1 is MNHEY and CDR2 is SMNVEV in the germline V gene (reference sequence). CDR3 size: 13 residues. With 6 bases clipped from V and 4 bases from J, the junction kept 5 bases outside the gene matches. The chain's CDR3 is CASRQGQLYGYTF. CDR3 nucleotide sequence: TGTGCCAGCAGGCAGGGACAGCTCTATGGCTACACCTTC.

The chain employs TRBV12-3 or TRBV12-4 and TRBJ2-1; D could derive from TRBD1 or TRBD2 (5 bases each). Trimming removed 1 base at V and 3 bases at J, with 13 bases between. CDR3 length: 16 amino acids. The CDR3 sequence: CASSLGDHPYYNEQFF. The CDR3 DNA reads TGTGCCAGCAGTTTAGGGGACCACCCGTACTACAATGAGCAGTTCTTC.

J is TRBJ2-1 and V is TRBV11-3, with 10 bases lining up with TRBD2. J was trimmed by 6 bases and V by 4 bases; bases with no gene match: 15. Germline CDR1 is SGHNT and CDR2 is YENEEA. CDR3 length: 18 residues. The CDR3: CASSSLSTAGGPSNEQFF. The CDR3 nucleotides are TGTGCCAGCAGCTCATTGTCCACAGCGGGGGGGCCATCCAATGAGCAGTTCTTC.

Ten or more counts support this clonotype. This chain uses TRBV15 with TRBJ1-3; no definite D call. Germline lookup yields CDR1 LNHNV and CDR2 YYDKDF (reference sequence). The CDR3 is 15 amino acids. Trimming removed 3 bases at V and 0 bases at J, with 9 bases between. CDR3 protein: CATSSSRGSGNTIYF. The CDR3 nucleotides are TGTGCCACCAGCAGTAGTAGAGGCTCTGGAAACACCATATATTTT. Supplemented by reference TRBV15 and TRBJ1-3, the full variable domain reads DAMVIQNPRYQVTQFGKPVTLSCSQTLNHNVMYWYQQKSSQAPKLLFHYYDKDFNNEADTPDNFQSRRPNTSFCFLDIRSPGLGDTAMYLCATSSSRGSGNTIYFGEGSWLTVV.

In this sample, this clonotype turned up a few times. V is TRBV7-3 and J is TRBJ1-5, with D perhaps TRBD1 (5 bases). V dropped 4 bases and J dropped 3 bases, with 13 bases sitting between them. Germline V lookup: CDR1 SGHTA, CDR2 FQGTGA. This CDR3 region has 15 residues. DNA for the CDR3: TGTGCCAGCAGCTCGGGTGGTGGGGCCAATCAGCCCCAGCATTTT. Residues: CASSSGGGANQPQHF.

This clonotype was counted a few times. V usage is TRBV4-3 and J usage is TRBJ1-1, with a weak D call TRBD1 (5 bases). Germline loops: CDR1 LGHNA, CDR2 YSLEER. Trimming took 4 bases from V and 4 from J, leaving 13 bases between them. This CDR3 spans 14 amino acids. This CDR3 reads CASSLRWGPTEAFF. CDR3 nucleotide sequence: TGCGCCAGCAGCCTCCGATGGGGCCCCACTGAAGCTTTCTTT.

This clonotype was counted at least ten times. The rearrangement joins TRBV7-9 to TRBJ2-7; a possible D gene is TRBD1 (6 bases). Germline V gives CDR1 SEHNR, CDR2 FQNEAQ (reference sequence). The germline V and J ends were trimmed by 5 bases and 2 bases, with 13 bases remaining between them. The CDR3 length is 14 residues. DNA for the CDR3: TGTGCCAGCAGCCTTCCGGACAGACCCTACGAGCAGTACTTC. This codes for CASSLPDRPYEQYF.

This rearrangement joins TRBV23-1 to TRBJ2-7; D is unclear. TRBV23-1 is an ORF, with its function uncertain. CDR3 size: 13 residues. V was shortened by 3 bases and J by 7 bases, with 13 bases between the two germline ends. Here the CDR3 reads CASSHPHDSEQYV. The CDR3 DNA is TGCGCCAGCAGTCATCCCCACGATTCGGAGCAGTACGTC.

The chain carries TRBV7-4 and TRBJ2-3; D gene uncertain. From germline, CDR1 is SGHVT and CDR2 SQSDAQ. V gave up 1 base and J gave up 0 bases, with 11 bases separating them. The CDR3 has 16 amino acids. The CDR3 sequence is CASSLEPYPSTDTQYF. CDR3 in DNA: TGTGCCAGCAGCTTAGAGCCGTACCCTAGCACAGATACGCAGTATTTT.

This sequence joins TRBV20-1 and TRBJ2-1; D may match TRBD1 or TRBD2 (6 bases each). The V and J ends lost 3 bases and 0 bases respectively, with 15 bases between them. Germline V gives CDR1 DFQATT, CDR2 SNEGSKA (reference sequence). The CDR3 is 16 residues long. CDR3 nucleotides: TGCAGTGCTAGCCTGTCCCGGGGGCCCTCCTACAATGAGCAGTTCTTC. Translated: CSASLSRGPSYNEQFF.

The chain uses TRBV19 and TRBJ1-1; maybe TRBD1 (5 bases). The CDR3 covers 11 residues. V was pared by 8 bases and J by 8 bases, with 12 bases between. Per the germline V gene, CDR1 is LNHDA and CDR2 is SQIVND (reference sequence). The CDR3 region is CASGHKREAFF. As DNA, the CDR3 is TGTGCCAGTGGACATAAGAGGGAAGCTTTCTTT.

This clonotype was detected only a few times. The V call is TRBV5-1, the J call TRBJ2-5, with D possibly matching TRBD2 (6 bases). From germline, CDR1 is SGHRS and CDR2 YFSETQ. V gave up 0 bases and J gave up 1 base, with 13 bases separating them. The CDR3 extends over 16 amino acids. The CDR3: CASSLAAGLGQETQYF. The CDR3 DNA sequence: TGCGCCAGCAGCTTGGCTGCGGGACTCGGCCAAGAGACCCAGTACTTC.

There are many counts of this clonotype. The CDR3 DNA is TGTGCCAGCAGCCTCGGGACCCCGGGGAATGAGCAGTTCTTC. Its protein is CASSLGTPGNEQFF. The V and J genes are TRBV7-8 and TRBJ2-1; perhaps D is TRBD1 or TRBD2 (5 bases each). The V end was cut by 5 bases, the J end by 7 bases, with 15 bases between. Germline V CDR1 and CDR2: SGHVS, FQNEAQ. CDR3 length equals 14 residues.

This clonotype was observed at least ten times. The gene calls are TRBV7-8 and TRBJ2-1; no firm D call. The CDR3 consists of 13 residues. V was clipped by 3 bases and J by 10 bases, with 13 bases between them. CDR1 and CDR2 from the germline V gene are SGHVS and FQNEAQ. The chain's CDR3 is CASSFGLEREQFF. In DNA form, the CDR3 reads TGTGCCAGCAGCTTTGGCCTGGAGAGAGAGCAGTTCTTC.

V is TRBV5-6 and J is TRBJ2-3, with D tentatively TRBD2 (5 bases). The V and J ends lost 0 bases and 3 bases respectively, with 14 bases between them. The CDR3 has 16 residues. Germline V CDR1 and CDR2: SGHDT, YYEEEE. CDR3 nucleotides: TGTGCCAGCAGCTTGGATGCGAGCGGTTTAACAGATACGCAGTATTTT. Protein product: CASSLDASGLTDTQYF.

V is TRBV7-4 and J is TRBJ2-4; D is ambiguous. Per germline, CDR1 SGHVT and CDR2 SQSDAQ. The CDR3 has 15 residues. V was trimmed by 1 base and J by 0 bases, leaving 7 bases between them. CDR3 loop: CASSLGKLAKNIQYF. CDR3 DNA sequence: TGTGCCAGCAGCTTAGGGAAACTAGCCAAAAACATTCAGTACTTC. Based on the CDR3 plus reference TRBV7-4 and TRBJ2-4, the full variable domain is GAGVSQSPRYKVAKRGRDVALRCDSISGHVTLYWYRQTLGQGSEVLTYSQSDAQRDKSGRPSGRFSAERPERSVSTLKIQRTEQGDSAVYLCASSLGKLAKNIQYFGAGTRLSVL.

The sample holds a few counts of this clonotype. The rearrangement uses TRBV6-5 and TRBJ2-3; the D gene is possibly TRBD1 (6 bases). This CDR3 has 14 residues. Germline CDR1 is MNHEY and CDR2 is SVGAGI. V lost 6 bases and J 4 bases, leaving 14 bases between the germline ends. CDR3 DNA: TGTGCCAGCAGCTCTGGCTCAGGGGCAGATACGCAGTATTTT. The encoded protein is CASSSGSGADTQYF.